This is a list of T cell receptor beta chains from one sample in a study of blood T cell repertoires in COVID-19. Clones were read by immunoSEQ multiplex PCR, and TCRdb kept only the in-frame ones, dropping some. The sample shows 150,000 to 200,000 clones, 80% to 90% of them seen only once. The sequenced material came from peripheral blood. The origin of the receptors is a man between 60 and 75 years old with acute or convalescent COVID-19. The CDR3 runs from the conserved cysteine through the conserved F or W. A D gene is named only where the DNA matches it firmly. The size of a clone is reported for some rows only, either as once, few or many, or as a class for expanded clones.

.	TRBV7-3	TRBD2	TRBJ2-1	CASSLTSGKGNEQFF	TGTGCCAGCAGCTTAACTAGCGGGAAGGGCAATGAGCAGTTCTTC
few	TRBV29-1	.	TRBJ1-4	CSAREGGAEEKLFF	TGCAGCGCGCGAGAGGGGGGGGCTGAAGAAAAACTGTTTTTT
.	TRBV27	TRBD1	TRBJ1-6	CASSLGQGGSPLHF	TGTGCCAGCAGTCTCGGACAGGGTGGCTCACCCCTCCACTTT
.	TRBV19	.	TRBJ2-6	CATRGSGANVLTF	TGTGCCACCCGGGGGAGTGGGGCCAACGTCCTGACTTTC
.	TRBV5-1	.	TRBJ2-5	CASSLGGAGSETQYF	TGCGCCAGCAGCTTGGGGGGCGCGGGGAGCGAGACCCAGTACTTC
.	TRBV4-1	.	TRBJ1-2	CASSQEESMSYTF	TGCGCCAGCAGCCAAGAGGAGTCTATGAGCTACACCTTC
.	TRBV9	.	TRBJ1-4	CASSVAPQGTNEKLFF	TGTGCCAGCAGCGTAGCCCCCCAGGGGACTAATGAAAAACTGTTTTTT
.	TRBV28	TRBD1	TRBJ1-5	CASNPTGTGGGQPQHF	TGTGCCAGCAACCCAACCGGGACAGGGGGTGGTCAGCCCCAGCATTTT
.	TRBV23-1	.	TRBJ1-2	CASRPGLKFYGYTF	TGCGCCAGCAGGCCGGGACTCAAATTCTATGGCTACACCTTC
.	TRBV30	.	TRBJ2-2	CACLFVTGELFF	TGTGCCTGTTTATTCGTCACCGGGGAGCTGTTTTTT
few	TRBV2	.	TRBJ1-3	CASSPRVNSGNTIYF	TGTGCCAGCAGCCCCAGGGTCAACTCTGGAAACACCATATATTTT
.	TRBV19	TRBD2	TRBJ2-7	CASSIGITSGREQYF	TGTGCCAGTAGTATTGGGATAACTAGCGGGAGGGAGCAGTACTTC
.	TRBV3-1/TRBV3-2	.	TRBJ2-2	CASSQDLAGELFF	TGTGCCAGCAGCCAAGATCTCGCCGGGGAGCTGTTTTTT
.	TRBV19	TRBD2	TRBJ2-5	CATKTGLAGETQYF	TGTGCCACCAAGACCGGACTAGCAGGAGAGACCCAGTACTTC
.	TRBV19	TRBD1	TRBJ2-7	CASSTGTGGPYEQYF	TGTGCCAGCAGTACCGGGACAGGGGGCCCCTACGAGCAGTACTTC
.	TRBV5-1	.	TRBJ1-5	CASSSGQQDQPQHF	TGCGCCAGCAGCTCCGGACAACAAGATCAGCCCCAGCATTTT
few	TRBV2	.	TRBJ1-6	CASSKDSYNSPLHF	TGTGCCAGCAGTAAGGACAGTTATAATTCACCCCTCCACTTT
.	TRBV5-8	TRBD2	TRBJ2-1	CASSQGLAAHNEQFF	TGTGCCAGCAGCCAAGGACTAGCGGCCCACAATGAGCAGTTCTTC
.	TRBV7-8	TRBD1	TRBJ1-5	CASSLWDRASNQPQHF	TGTGCCAGCAGCCTCTGGGACAGGGCGAGCAATCAGCCCCAGCATTTT